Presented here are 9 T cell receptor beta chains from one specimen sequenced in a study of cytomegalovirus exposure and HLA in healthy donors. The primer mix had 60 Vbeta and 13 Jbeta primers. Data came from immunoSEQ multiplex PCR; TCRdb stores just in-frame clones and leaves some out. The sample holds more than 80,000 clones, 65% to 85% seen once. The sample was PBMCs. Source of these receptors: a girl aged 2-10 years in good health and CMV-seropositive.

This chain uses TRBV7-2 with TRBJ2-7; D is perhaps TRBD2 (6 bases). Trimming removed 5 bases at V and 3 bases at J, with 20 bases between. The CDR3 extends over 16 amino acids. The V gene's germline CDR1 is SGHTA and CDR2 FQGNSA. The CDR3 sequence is CASSNPGLPLGYEQYF. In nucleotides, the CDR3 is TGTGCCAGCAGCAATCCGGGACTCCCCCTGGGCTACGAGCAGTACTTC.

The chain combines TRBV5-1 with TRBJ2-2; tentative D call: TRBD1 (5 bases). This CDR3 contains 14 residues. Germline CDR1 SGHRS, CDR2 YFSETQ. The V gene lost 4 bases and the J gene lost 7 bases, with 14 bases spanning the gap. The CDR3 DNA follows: TGCGCCAGCAGCCCAAGGGGTGGTAACGGGGAGCTGTTTTTT. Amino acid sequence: CASSPRGGNGELFF.

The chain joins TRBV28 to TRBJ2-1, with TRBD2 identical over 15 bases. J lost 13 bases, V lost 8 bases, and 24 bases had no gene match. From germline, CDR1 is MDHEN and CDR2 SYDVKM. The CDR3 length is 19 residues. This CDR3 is CASFPLGLGTSGRQLLQFF. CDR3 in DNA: TGTGCCAGCTTTCCCCTAGGCCTCGGGACTAGCGGGAGGCAACTCCTCCAGTTCTTC.

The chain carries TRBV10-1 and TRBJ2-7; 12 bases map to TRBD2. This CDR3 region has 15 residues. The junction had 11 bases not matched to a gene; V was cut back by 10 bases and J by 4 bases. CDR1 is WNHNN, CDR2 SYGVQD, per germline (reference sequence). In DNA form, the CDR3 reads TGCGCCACGGGACTAGCGGGCACCTGGGGTTACGAGCAGTACTTC. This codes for CATGLAGTWGYEQYF.

The CDR3 bases are TGTGCCAGCAGCTATGAGGCGAGGGAAGCTTTCTTT. Translation: CASSYEAREAFF. The V gene is TRBV7-9, the J gene TRBJ1-1, with no clear D. CDR3 length: 12 residues. Trimming removed 4 bases from V and 8 bases from J, with 11 bases in between. Germline loops: CDR1 SEHNR, CDR2 FQNEAQ (reference sequence).

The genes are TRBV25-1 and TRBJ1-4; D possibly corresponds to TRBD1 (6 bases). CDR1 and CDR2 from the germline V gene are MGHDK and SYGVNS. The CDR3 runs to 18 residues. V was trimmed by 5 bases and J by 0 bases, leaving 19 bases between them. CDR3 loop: CASSPRTVWKTTNEKLFF. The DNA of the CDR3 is TGTGCCAGCAGTCCCCGGACAGTTTGGAAAACAACTAATGAAAAACTGTTTTTT. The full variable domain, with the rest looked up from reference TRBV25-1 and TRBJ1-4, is EADIYQTPRYLVIGTGKKITLECSQTMGHDKMYWYQQDPGMELHLIHYSYGVNSTEKGDLSSESTVSRIRTEHFPLTLESARPSHTSQYLCASSPRTVWKTTNEKLFFGSGTQLSVL.

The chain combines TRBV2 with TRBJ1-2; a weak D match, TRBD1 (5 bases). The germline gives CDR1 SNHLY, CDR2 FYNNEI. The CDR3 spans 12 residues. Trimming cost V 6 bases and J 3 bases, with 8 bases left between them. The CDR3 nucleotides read TGTGCCAGCAGGACGGGGGACTATGGCTACACCTTC. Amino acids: CASRTGDYGYTF.

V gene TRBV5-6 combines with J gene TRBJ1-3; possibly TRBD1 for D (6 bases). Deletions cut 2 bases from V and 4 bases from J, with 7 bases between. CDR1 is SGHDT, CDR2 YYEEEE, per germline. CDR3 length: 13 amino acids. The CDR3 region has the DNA TGTGCCAGCAGCTTCGGACAGGGAAACACCATATATTTT. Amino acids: CASSFGQGNTIYF. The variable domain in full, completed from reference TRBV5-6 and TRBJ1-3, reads DAGVTQSPTHLIKTRGQQVTLRCSPKSGHDTVSWYQQALGQGPQFIFQYYEEEERQRGNFPDRFSGHQFPNYSSELNVNALLLGDSALYLCASSFGQGNTIYFGEGSWLTVV.

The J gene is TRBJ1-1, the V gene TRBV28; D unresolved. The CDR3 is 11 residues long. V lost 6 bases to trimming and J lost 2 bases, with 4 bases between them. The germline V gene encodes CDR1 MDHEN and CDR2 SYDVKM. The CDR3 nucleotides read TGTGCCAGCAGGCTAAACACTGAAGCTTTCTTT. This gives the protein CASRLNTEAFF.